This T cell receptor (beta chain) emerged from a study of cytomegalovirus exposure and HLA in healthy donors. With 60 Vbeta and 13 Jbeta primers, the PCR was carried out. Measured with immunoSEQ multiplex PCR; TCRdb has only the in-frame clones, and not every one. The listing contains 170,000 or so clones. V lost 6 bases, J lost 3 bases, and 12 bases lay in between. Germline V lookup: CDR1 MDHEN, CDR2 SYDVKM. The CDR3 covers 13 residues. The chain is built from TRBV28 and TRBJ2-7; perhaps TRBD1 as D (6 bases). This sequence originates from a man younger than 45 in good health and CMV-seronegative. Sequencing used PBMCs. The CDR3 protein is CASSPGQLYEQYF. CDR3 nucleotide sequence: TGTGCCAGCAGCCCCGGACAGCTCTACGAGCAGTACTTC.